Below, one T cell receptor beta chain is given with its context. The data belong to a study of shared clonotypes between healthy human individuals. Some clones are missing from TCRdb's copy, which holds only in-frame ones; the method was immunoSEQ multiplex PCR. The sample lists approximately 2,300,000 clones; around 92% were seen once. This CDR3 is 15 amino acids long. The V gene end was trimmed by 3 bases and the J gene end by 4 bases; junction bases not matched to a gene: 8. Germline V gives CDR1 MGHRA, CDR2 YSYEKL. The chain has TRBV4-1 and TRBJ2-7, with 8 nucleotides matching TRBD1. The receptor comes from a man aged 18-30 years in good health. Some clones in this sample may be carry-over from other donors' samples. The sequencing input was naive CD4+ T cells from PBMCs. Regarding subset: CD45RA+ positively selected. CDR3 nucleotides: TGCGCCAGCAGCCATCCCGGACAGGGAATATACGAGCAGTACTTC. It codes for CASSHPGQGIYEQYF.